The 14 T cell receptor beta chains given below trace back to one sample, sequenced in a study of CD8 T cells in Susac syndrome. When the RNA was reverse transcribed, random hexamers were used with an input of about 0.45 to 1 ug. TCRdb reanalysed the immunoSEQ multiplex PCR reads using MiXCR and keeps one entry per CDR3 protein. The top ten hold around 0.16% of the sample, which has 210,000 or so distinct CDR3 sequences, approximately 94% seen once. Material: CD4+ T cells from PBMCs. The source of these receptors is a human donor with Susac syndrome.

V usage is TRBV20-1 and J usage is TRBJ1-2, with 9 bases that match TRBD1. The CDR3 covers 13 residues. V lost 4 bases, J lost 2 bases, and 2 bases stayed unmatched. The V gene's germline CDR1 is DFQATT and CDR2 SNEGSKA (reference sequence). CDR3 region: CSATGQGNYGYTF. In nucleotides, the CDR3 is TGCAGTGCTACCGGACAGGGGAACTATGGCTACACCTTC.

The CDR3 sequence: CASSTPAEETQYF. CDR3 coding DNA: TGTGCCAGCAGCACCCCGGCGGAAGAGACCCAGTACTTC. The chain combines TRBV28 with TRBJ2-5; D is ambiguous. The CDR3 is 13 residues long. Trimming took off 6 bases at V and 3 bases at J, with 11 bases between the two ends. Germline V gives CDR1 MDHEN, CDR2 SYDVKM.

This chain links TRBV19 with TRBJ1-2; D not resolved. This CDR3 region has 12 residues. Germline CDR1 reads LNHDA; CDR2 reads SQIVND (reference sequence). V was clipped by 9 bases and J by 0 bases, with 8 bases between them. The CDR3 DNA follows: TGTGCCAGCACAGCCTCTAACTATGGCTACACCTTC. Protein product: CASTASNYGYTF.

This chain links TRBV7-3 with TRBJ2-2; D is uncertain. Germline values: CDR1 SGHTA, CDR2 FQGTGA. V lost 4 bases, J lost 0 bases, and 12 bases lay in between. This CDR3 contains 16 residues. In DNA form, the CDR3 reads TGTGCCAGCAGCTCCGGGCCGCTCGCGAACACCGGGGAGCTGTTTTTT. Translated: CASSSGPLANTGELFF.

The CDR3: CASSPSGTGDPGYTF. For the CDR3, the DNA is TGTGCCAGCAGCCCTTCCGGGACAGGGGACCCTGGCTACACCTTC. This sequence joins TRBV3-1 and TRBJ1-2, with 10 bases that match TRBD1. CDR1 LGHDT and CDR2 YNNKEL come from the germline V gene (reference sequence). The CDR3 sequence is 15 residues long. With 4 bases clipped from V and 7 bases from J, the junction kept 9 bases outside the gene matches.

This chain uses TRBV5-1 with TRBJ2-5; no clear D. V was pared by 4 bases and J by 4 bases, with 14 bases between. Germline V gene lookup returns CDR1 SGHRS and CDR2 YFSETQ. The CDR3 loop spans 14 amino acids. The CDR3, as DNA: TGCGCCAGCAGCCCCGATCGGGTAAGAGAGACCCAGTACTTC. This gives the protein CASSPDRVRETQYF.

V and J are TRBV6-2 or TRBV6-3 and TRBJ2-5, with D perhaps matching TRBD1 (6 bases). The CDR3 totals 15 residues. V dropped 6 bases and J dropped 0 bases, with 14 bases sitting between them. CDR1 is MNHEY, CDR2 SVGEGT, per germline. CDR3 nucleotides: TGTGCCAGCAGCCCACGACAGGCGTACCAAGAGACCCAGTACTTC. Amino acids: CASSPRQAYQETQYF.

The V and J genes are TRBV5-1 and TRBJ1-2, with unresolved D. V was cut by 2 bases and J by 5 bases, with 13 bases left in between. Germline-derived CDR1 and CDR2 are SGHRS and YFSETQ. The CDR3 length is 14 residues. CDR3 in amino acids: CASSFSPGDYGYTF. The CDR3 DNA is TGCGCCAGCAGCTTCTCCCCAGGAGATTATGGCTACACCTTC. The whole variable domain, filled in from reference TRBV5-1 and TRBJ1-2, reads KAGVTQTPRYLIKTRGQQVTLSCSPISGHRSVSWYQQTPGQGLQFLFEYFSETQRNKGNFPGRFSGRQFSNSRSEMNVSTLELGDSALYLCASSFSPGDYGYTFGSGTRLTVV.

Written as DNA, the CDR3 is TGTGCCAGCAGACGGTCTGGGGCCAACGTCCTGACTTTC. Residues: CASRRSGANVLTF. The chain employs TRBV7-2 and TRBJ2-6; no firm D call. V was cut by 6 bases and J by 1 base, with 4 bases left in between. Germline assignment: CDR1 SGHTA and CDR2 FQGNSA. The CDR3 covers 13 residues.

This chain uses TRBV29-1 with TRBJ2-5; 7 bases are a match to TRBD1. From germline, CDR1 is SQVTM and CDR2 ANQGSEA. This CDR3 is 13 amino acids long. After removal of 3 bases from V and 4 bases from J, the junction contained 5 bases not matched to a gene. For the CDR3, the DNA is TGCAGCGTTGACCAGGACAGGACAGAGACCCAGTACTTC. Protein: CSVDQDRTETQYF.

The rearrangement uses TRBV9 and TRBJ2-6; D gene uncertain. Trimming pared 4 bases from V and 4 bases from J, leaving 6 bases between. Germline values: CDR1 SGDLS, CDR2 YYNGEE. There are 13 residues in the CDR3. The CDR3 DNA is TGTGCCAGCAGCCCCCACGGGGCCAACGTCCTGACTTTC. Translated, it gives CASSPHGANVLTF.

V gene TRBV30 combines with J gene TRBJ1-3, with D possibly matching TRBD1 (6 bases). Germline assignment: CDR1 GTSNPN and CDR2 SVGIG (reference sequence). Between the trimmed V and J ends, which lost 5 bases and 0 bases, there was a span of 11 bases. This CDR3 has 14 amino acids. The CDR3 here is CAWGGQLSGNTIYF. In nucleotides, the CDR3 is TGTGCCTGGGGAGGACAGCTCTCTGGAAACACCATATATTTT.

The chain has TRBV3-1 and TRBJ1-1; no clear D gene. Deletions cut 8 bases from V and 2 bases from J, with 15 bases between. The CDR3 spans 14 residues. Germline-derived CDR1 and CDR2 are LGHDT and YNNKEL (reference sequence). As DNA, the CDR3 is TGTGCCAGCGGGTTATACGCGGAAAACACTGAAGCTTTCTTT. It codes for CASGLYAENTEAFF. Based on the CDR3 plus reference TRBV3-1 and TRBJ1-1, the full variable domain is DTAVSQTPKYLVTQMGNDKSIKCEQNLGHDTMYWYKQDSKKFLKIMFSYNNKELIINETVPNRFSPKSPDKAHLNLHINSLELGDSAVYFCASGLYAENTEAFFGQGTRLTVV.

The rearrangement links TRBV6-6 to TRBJ1-2; D is unresolved. The CDR3 spans 14 residues. The ends were cut back, 0 bases at V and 2 bases at J, with 7 bases in the middle. CDR1 is MNHNY, CDR2 SVGAGI, per germline (reference sequence). The CDR3 bases are TGTGCCAGCAGTTACTCTGCAGAAAACTATGGCTACACCTTC. It yields the protein CASSYSAENYGYTF.